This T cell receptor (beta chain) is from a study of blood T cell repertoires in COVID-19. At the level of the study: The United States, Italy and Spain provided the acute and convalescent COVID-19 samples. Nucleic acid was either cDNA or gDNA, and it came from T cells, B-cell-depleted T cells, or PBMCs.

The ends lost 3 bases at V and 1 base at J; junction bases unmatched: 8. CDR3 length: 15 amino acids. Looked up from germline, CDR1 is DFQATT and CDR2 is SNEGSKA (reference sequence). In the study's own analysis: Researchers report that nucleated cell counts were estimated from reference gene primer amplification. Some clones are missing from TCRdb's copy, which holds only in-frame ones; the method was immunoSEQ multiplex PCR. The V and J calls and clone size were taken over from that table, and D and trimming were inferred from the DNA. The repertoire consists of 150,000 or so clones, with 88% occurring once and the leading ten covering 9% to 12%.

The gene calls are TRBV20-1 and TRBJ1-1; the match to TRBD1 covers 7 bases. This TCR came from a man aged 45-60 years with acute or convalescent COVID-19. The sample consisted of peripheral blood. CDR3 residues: CSASTVGTANTEAFF. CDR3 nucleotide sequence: TGCAGTGCTAGTACCGTGGGGACAGCGAACACTGAAGCTTTCTTT.